This T cell receptor beta chain appears in the sequencing data of a study of shared clonotypes between healthy human individuals. Overall study findings and caveats: Among the subsets, naive ones generally showed larger estimated richness than memory ones. All-four-donor shared clonotypes had higher generation probabilities than non-shared clonotypes did.

The CDR3 runs to 14 residues. The germline V gene has CDR1 MNHNS and CDR2 SASEGT. Of note for this clone: Its target is unknown. Germline is not matched at one junction end, which may reflect a read error.

The table came from immunoSEQ multiplex PCR; TCRdb's copy has only in-frame clones and leaves some out. This table has about 1.5 million clones, 96% appearing once. The sample taken for sequencing was naive CD4+ T cells sorted from blood. Subset indicated: CD45RA+ positively selected. The clonotype was recovered from a man younger than 40 in good health. J is TRBJ2-4 and V is TRBV6-1; D uncertain. CDR3 sequence: CASTEFLAKNIQYF. DNA of the CDR3: TGTGCCAGCACTGAATTTCTAGCCAAAAACATTCAGTACTTC.